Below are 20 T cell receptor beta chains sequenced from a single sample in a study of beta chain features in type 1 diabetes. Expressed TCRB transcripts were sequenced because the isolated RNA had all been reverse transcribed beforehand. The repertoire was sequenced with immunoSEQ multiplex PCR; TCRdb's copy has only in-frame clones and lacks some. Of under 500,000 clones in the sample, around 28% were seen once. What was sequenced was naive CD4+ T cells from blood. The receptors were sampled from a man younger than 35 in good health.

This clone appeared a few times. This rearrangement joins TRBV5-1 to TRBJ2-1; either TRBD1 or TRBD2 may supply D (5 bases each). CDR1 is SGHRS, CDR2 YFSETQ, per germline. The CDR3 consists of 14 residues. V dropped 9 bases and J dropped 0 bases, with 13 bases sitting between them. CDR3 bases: TGCGCCATCCCGGGGACGGACTCCTACAATGAGCAGTTCTTC. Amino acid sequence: CAIPGTDSYNEQFF.

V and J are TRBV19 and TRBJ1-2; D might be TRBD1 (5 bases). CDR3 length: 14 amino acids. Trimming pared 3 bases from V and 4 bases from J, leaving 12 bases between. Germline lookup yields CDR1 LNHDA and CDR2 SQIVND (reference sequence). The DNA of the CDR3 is TGTGCCAGTAGTATCGCGACAGAGTCCTATGGCTACACCTTC. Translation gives CASSIATESYGYTF. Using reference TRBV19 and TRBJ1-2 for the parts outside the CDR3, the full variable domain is DGGITQSPKYLFRKEGQNVTLSCEQNLNHDAMYWYRQDPGQGLRLIYYSQIVNDFQKGDIAEGYSVSREKKESFPLTVTSAQKNPTAFYLCASSIATESYGYTFGSGTRLTVV.

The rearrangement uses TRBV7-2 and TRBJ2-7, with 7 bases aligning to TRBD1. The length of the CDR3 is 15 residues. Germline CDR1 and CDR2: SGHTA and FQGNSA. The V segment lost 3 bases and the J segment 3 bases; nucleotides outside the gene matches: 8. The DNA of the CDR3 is TGTGCCAGCAGCTTTAGGGGGACAGACTACTACGAGCAGTACTTC. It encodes CASSFRGTDYYEQYF.

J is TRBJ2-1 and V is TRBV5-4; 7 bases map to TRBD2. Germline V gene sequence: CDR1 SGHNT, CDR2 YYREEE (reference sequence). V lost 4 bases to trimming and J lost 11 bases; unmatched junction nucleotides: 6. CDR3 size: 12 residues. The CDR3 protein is CASSSPGGQQFF. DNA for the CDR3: TGTGCCAGCAGCAGCCCGGGGGGTCAGCAGTTCTTC.

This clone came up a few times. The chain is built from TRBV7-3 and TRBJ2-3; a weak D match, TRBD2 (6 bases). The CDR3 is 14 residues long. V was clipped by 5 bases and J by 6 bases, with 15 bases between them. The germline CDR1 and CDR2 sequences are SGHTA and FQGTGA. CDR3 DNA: TGTGCCAGCAGCCTCGGGGCGGAGGGGGATACGCAGTATTTT. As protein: CASSLGAEGDTQYF.

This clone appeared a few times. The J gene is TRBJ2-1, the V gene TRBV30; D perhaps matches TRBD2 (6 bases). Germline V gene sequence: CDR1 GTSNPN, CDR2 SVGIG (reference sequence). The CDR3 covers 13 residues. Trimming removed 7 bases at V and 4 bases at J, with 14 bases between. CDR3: CASSREAYNEQFF. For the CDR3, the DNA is TGTGCCTCGAGCAGGGAGGCGTACAATGAGCAGTTCTTC.

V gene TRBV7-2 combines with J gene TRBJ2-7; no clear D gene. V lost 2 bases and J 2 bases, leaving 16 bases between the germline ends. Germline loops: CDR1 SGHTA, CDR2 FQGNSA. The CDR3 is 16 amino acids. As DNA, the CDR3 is TGTGCCAGCAGCTTAATGTCCTCGACGGCCACCTACGAGCAGTACTTC. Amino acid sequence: CASSLMSSTATYEQYF.

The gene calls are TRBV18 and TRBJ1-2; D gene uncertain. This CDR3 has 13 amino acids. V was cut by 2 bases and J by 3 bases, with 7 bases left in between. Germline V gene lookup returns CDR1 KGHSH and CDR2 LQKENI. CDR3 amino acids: CASSPTADYGYTF. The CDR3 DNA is TGTGCCAGCTCACCAACGGCGGACTATGGCTACACCTTC.

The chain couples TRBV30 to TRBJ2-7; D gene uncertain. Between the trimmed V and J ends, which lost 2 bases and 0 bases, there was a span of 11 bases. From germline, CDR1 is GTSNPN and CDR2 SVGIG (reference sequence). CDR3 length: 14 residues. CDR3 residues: CAWSLRLSSYEQYF. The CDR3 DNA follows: TGTGCCTGGAGTTTACGCCTAAGCTCCTACGAGCAGTACTTC. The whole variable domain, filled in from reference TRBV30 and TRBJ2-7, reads SQTIHQWPATLVQPVGSPLSLECTVEGTSNPNLYWYRQAAGRGLQLLFYSVGIGQISSEVPQNLSASRPQDRQFILSSKKLLLSDSGFYLCAWSLRLSSYEQYFGPGTRLTVT.

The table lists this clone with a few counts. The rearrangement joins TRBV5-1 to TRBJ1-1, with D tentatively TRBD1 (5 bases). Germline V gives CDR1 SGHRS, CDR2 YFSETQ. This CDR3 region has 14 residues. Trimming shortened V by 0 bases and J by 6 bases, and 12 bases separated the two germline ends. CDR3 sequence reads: CASSLALGDAEAFF. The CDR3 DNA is TGCGCCAGCAGCTTGGCGCTCGGGGACGCTGAAGCTTTCTTT.

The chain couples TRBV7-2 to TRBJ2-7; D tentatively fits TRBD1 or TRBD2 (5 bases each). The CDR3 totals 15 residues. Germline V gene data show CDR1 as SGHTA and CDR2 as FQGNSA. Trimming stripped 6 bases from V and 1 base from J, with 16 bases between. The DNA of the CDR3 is TGTGCCAGCAGTCGGGGCGCGGGCCGGTCCTACGAGCAGTACTTC. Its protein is CASSRGAGRSYEQYF.

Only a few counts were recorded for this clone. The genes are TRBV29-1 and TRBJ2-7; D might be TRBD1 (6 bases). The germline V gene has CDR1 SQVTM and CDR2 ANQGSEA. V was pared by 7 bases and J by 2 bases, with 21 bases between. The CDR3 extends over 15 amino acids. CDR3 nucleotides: TGCAGCGCATGCCCGTCAGGGGCTCCCACCTACGAGCAGTACTTC. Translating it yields CSACPSGAPTYEQYF.

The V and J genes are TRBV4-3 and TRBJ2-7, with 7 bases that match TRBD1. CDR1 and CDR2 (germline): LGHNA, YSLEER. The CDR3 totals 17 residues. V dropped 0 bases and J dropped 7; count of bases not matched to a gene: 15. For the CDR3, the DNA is TGCGCCAGCAGCCAAGATCGAGGGGGCGCCGGGATGGAGGAGCAGTACTTC. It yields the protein CASSQDRGGAGMEEQYF.

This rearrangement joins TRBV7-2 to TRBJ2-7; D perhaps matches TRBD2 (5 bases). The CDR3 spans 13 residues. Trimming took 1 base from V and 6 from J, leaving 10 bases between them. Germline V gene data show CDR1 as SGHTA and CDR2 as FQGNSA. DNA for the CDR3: TGTGCCAGCAGCTTAGGCCGGGATCTCGAGCAGTACTTC. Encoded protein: CASSLGRDLEQYF.

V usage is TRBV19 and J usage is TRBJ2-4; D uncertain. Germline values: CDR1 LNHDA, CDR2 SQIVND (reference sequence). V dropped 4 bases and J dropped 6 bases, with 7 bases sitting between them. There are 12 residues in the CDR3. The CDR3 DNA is TGTGCCAGTAGTACCGACCTAAACATTCAGTACTTC. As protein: CASSTDLNIQYF.

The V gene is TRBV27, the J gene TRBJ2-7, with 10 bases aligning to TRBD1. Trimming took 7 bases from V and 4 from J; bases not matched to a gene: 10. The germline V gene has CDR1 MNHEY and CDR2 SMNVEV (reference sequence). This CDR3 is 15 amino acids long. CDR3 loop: CASTPWGQGKYEQYF. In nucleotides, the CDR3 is TGTGCCAGCACCCCATGGGGACAGGGGAAATACGAGCAGTACTTC.

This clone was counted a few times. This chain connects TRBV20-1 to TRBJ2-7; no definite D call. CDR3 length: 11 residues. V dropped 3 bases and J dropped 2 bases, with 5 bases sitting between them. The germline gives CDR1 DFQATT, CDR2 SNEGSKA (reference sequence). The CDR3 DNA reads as TGCAGTGCTAGTCTCACCTACGAGCAGTACTTC. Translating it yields CSASLTYEQYF.

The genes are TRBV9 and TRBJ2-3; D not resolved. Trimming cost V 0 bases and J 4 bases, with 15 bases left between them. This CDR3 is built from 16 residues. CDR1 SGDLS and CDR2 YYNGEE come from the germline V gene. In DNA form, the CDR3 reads TGTGCCAGCAGCGTAGGTTTAGGGTTTGGGTCAGATACGCAGTATTTT. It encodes CASSVGLGFGSDTQYF.

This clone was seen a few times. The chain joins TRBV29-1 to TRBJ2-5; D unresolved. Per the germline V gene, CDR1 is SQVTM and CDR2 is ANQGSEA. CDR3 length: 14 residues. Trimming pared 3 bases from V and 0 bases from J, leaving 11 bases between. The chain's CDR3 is CSVDLGAYQETQYF. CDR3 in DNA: TGCAGCGTTGACCTTGGAGCTTACCAAGAGACCCAGTACTTC.

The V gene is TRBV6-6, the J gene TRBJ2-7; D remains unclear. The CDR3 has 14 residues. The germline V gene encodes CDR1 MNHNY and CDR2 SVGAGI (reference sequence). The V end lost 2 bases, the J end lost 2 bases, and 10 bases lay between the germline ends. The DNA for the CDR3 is TGTGCCAGCAGTTACAATAGCAGAGCCTACGAGCAGTACTTC. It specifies CASSYNSRAYEQYF.